Each of the 22 T cell receptor beta chains below was sequenced from the same sample in a study of identifying expanded T cells in peripheral blood. Assay used: immunoSEQ multiplex PCR; TCRdb lists only in-frame clones, some missing. The table has more than 95,000 clones, roughly 84% seen once; the top ten hold 2.5% to 4%. The sequenced material came from blood. The source is a person between 18 and 70 years old in good health.

This clone appeared a few times. The V and J genes are TRBV30 and TRBJ1-6; TRBD1 agrees at 7 bases. Germline lookup yields CDR1 GTSNPN and CDR2 SVGIG (reference sequence). V dropped 0 bases and J dropped 7; count of bases not matched to a gene: 6. This CDR3 spans 15 amino acids. The CDR3 bases are TGTGCCTGGAGTGTCTGGTCAGGGGGGAATTCACCCCTCCACTTT. This encodes CAWSVWSGGNSPLHF.

The chain links TRBV6-6 to TRBJ1-1, with TRBD1 as a possible D gene (6 bases). This CDR3 is 14 amino acids long. V lost 6 bases and J 7 bases, leaving 18 bases between the germline ends. Per the germline V gene, CDR1 is MNHNY and CDR2 is SVGAGI (reference sequence). For the CDR3, the DNA is TGTGCCAGCAGCTCCCCACGTGGGGGCGTTGAAGCTTTCTTT. It yields the protein CASSSPRGGVEAFF.

V gene TRBV6-5 combines with J gene TRBJ2-5; TRBD2 aligns across 8 bases. The CDR3 covers 15 residues. After removal of 11 bases from V and 2 bases from J, the junction contained 13 bases not matched to a gene. Germline V lookup: CDR1 MNHEY, CDR2 SVGAGI. The CDR3 DNA sequence: TGTGCCTCTAATAGCGGGGACGCCACTCAAGAGACCCAGTACTTC. It translates to CASNSGDATQETQYF.

Details on this clone: This CDR3 is also generated by other DNA sequences in the sample. This rearrangement joins TRBV13 to TRBJ1-4, with D possibly matching TRBD1 (5 bases). Germline CDR1 reads PRHDT; CDR2 reads FYEKMQ (reference sequence). V shed 0 bases and J shed 8 bases, with 10 bases lying between them. The CDR3 length is 14 residues. In DNA form, the CDR3 reads TGTGCCAGCAGCTTAGGGGGCGCAGGGGAAAAACTGTTTTTT. Amino acid sequence: CASSLGGAGEKLFF.

The gene calls are TRBV5-1 and TRBJ1-2; D is possibly TRBD1 (6 bases). V was cut by 2 bases and J by 3 bases, with 11 bases left in between. The germline CDR1 and CDR2 sequences are SGHRS and YFSETQ. The CDR3 has 14 residues. The CDR3 loop is CASSFSGEDYGYTF. The CDR3 DNA sequence: TGCGCCAGCAGCTTTTCAGGGGAGGACTATGGCTACACCTTC.

The rearrangement links TRBV6-5 to TRBJ2-2, with D unclear. The CDR3 length is 12 residues. From germline, CDR1 is MNHEY and CDR2 SVGAGI. V lost 1 base to trimming and J lost 6 bases, with 3 bases between them. CDR3 loop: CASSYFPGELFF. The CDR3 nucleotides are TGTGCCAGCAGTTACTTTCCCGGGGAGCTGTTTTTT.

V gene TRBV6-6 combines with J gene TRBJ1-2; no firm D call. Germline V gene data show CDR1 as MNHNY and CDR2 as SVGAGI (reference sequence). CDR3 length: 14 residues. Trimming removed 5 bases from V and 5 bases from J, with 15 bases in between. The chain's CDR3 is CASSDTTTVYGYTF. In DNA, the CDR3 is TGTGCCAGCAGTGACACCACGACGGTATATGGCTACACCTTC.

The gene calls are TRBV7-2 and TRBJ1-1; possible D gene TRBD1, 5 bases. This CDR3 spans 14 amino acids. The V gene's germline CDR1 is SGHTA and CDR2 FQGNSA. V was pared by 2 bases and J by 6 bases, with 13 bases between. The chain's CDR3 is CASSLSFGAAEAFF. The DNA of the CDR3 is TGTGCCAGCAGCTTATCGTTTGGGGCGGCTGAAGCTTTCTTT. Variable domain in full (rest from reference TRBV7-2 and TRBJ1-1): GAGVSQSPSNKVTEKGKDVELRCDPISGHTALYWYRQSLGQGLEFLIYFQGNSAPDKSGLPSDRFSAERTGGSVSTLTIQRTQQEDSAVYLCASSLSFGAAEAFFGQGTRLTVV.

The rearrangement joins TRBV7-8 to TRBJ1-2; 8 nucleotides match TRBD1. J was trimmed by 8 bases and V by 7 bases; bases with no gene match: 18. CDR1 and CDR2 from the germline V gene are SGHVS and FQNEAQ. The CDR3 is made up of 16 amino acids. The CDR3 DNA sequence: TGTGCCAGCAACCGTCTGGCGGACAGGGACAGCGAAGGCTACACCTTC. This translates into CASNRLADRDSEGYTF. The entire variable domain, with the rest obtained from reference TRBV7-8 and TRBJ1-2, is as follows: GAGVSQSPRYKVAKRGQDVALRCDPISGHVSLFWYQQALGQGPEFLTYFQNEAQLDKSGLPSDRFFAERPEGSVSTLKIQRTQQEDSAVYLCASNRLADRDSEGYTFGSGTRLTVV.

This chain links TRBV27 with TRBJ1-1; no firm D call. Per the germline V gene, CDR1 is MNHEY and CDR2 is SMNVEV (reference sequence). The CDR3 has 15 residues. Trimming stripped 3 bases from V and 0 bases from J, with 11 bases between. DNA for the CDR3: TGTGCCAGCAGTTTTTCGTGGGGTCTGAACACTGAAGCTTTCTTT. This gives the protein CASSFSWGLNTEAFF.

Ten or more counts support this clone. The chain combines TRBV5-1 with TRBJ1-1; 9 nucleotides agree with TRBD1. From germline, CDR1 is SGHRS and CDR2 YFSETQ. The CDR3 totals 15 residues. The J segment lost 1 base and the V segment lost 0 bases, leaving 1 base of the junction unmatched. CDR3 DNA sequence: TGCGCCAGCAGCTTGGAGGGACAGGGGAACACTGAAGCTTTCTTT. Its translation: CASSLEGQGNTEAFF.

The rearrangement uses TRBV19 and TRBJ2-1; D is possibly TRBD2 (5 bases). Germline CDR1 is LNHDA and CDR2 is SQIVND (reference sequence). V was clipped by 3 bases and J by 6 bases, with 18 bases between them. The CDR3 has 16 amino acids. The chain's CDR3 is CASSIPGGRVTNEQFF. CDR3 nucleotide sequence: TGTGCCAGTAGTATCCCAGGAGGAAGGGTAACCAATGAGCAGTTCTTC.

This chain joins TRBV5-4 and TRBJ2-3; no reliable D call. Germline V gene lookup returns CDR1 SGHNT and CDR2 YYREEE (reference sequence). The CDR3 covers 14 residues. Between the trimmed V and J ends, which lost 4 bases and 1 base, there was a span of 10 bases. The CDR3 bases are TGTGCCAGCAGCAATAAAGCCGGCACAGATACGCAGTATTTT. Translated, it gives CASSNKAGTDTQYF.

This clone was seen only once. The chain carries TRBV7-9 and TRBJ2-7; TRBD1 agrees at 7 bases. V was pared by 5 bases and J by 0 bases, with 13 bases of the junction left unmatched. This CDR3 comprises 17 residues. Germline CDR1 is SEHNR and CDR2 is FQNEAQ (reference sequence). CDR3 residues: CASSPGTARPGSYEQYF. The CDR3 DNA reads TGTGCCAGCAGCCCAGGGACAGCTCGACCTGGCTCCTACGAGCAGTACTTC.

The chain has TRBV29-1 and TRBJ2-4; possibly TRBD1 or TRBD2 for D (5 bases each). This CDR3 spans 14 amino acids. Trimming stripped 1 base from V and 2 bases from J, with 9 bases between. Germline values: CDR1 SQVTM, CDR2 ANQGSEA. CDR3 DNA sequence: TGCAGCGTTGAAGGAGAGGGGACCAAAAACATTCAGTACTTC. Protein product: CSVEGEGTKNIQYF.

As DNA, the CDR3 is TGTGCCAGCAGTGAATCTTGGCGCAGTGACTATGGCTACACCTTC. Its translation is CASSESWRSDYGYTF. The V call is TRBV6-1, the J call TRBJ1-2; D ambiguous. CDR1 is MNHNS, CDR2 SASEGT, per germline. The CDR3 has 15 amino acids. Trimming stripped 2 bases from V and 3 bases from J, with 13 bases between.

This clone was seen more than once but under ten times. The V gene is TRBV10-3, the J gene TRBJ2-2, with no clear D. Trimming took 0 bases from V and 4 from J, leaving 9 bases between them. CDR1 ENHRY and CDR2 SYGVKD come from the germline V gene. The CDR3 consists of 15 residues. CDR3: CAISESKGSTGELFF. The DNA of the CDR3 is TGTGCCATCAGTGAGTCCAAGGGAAGCACCGGGGAGCTGTTTTTT.

The J gene is TRBJ2-5, the V gene TRBV7-2, with TRBD1 matching over 7 bases. The ends lost 0 bases at V and 2 bases at J; junction bases unmatched: 3. CDR1 and CDR2 from the germline V gene are SGHTA and FQGNSA. CDR3 length equals 15 residues. This CDR3 is CASSLAGTVQETQYF. The CDR3 DNA sequence: TGTGCCAGCAGCTTAGCGGGGACAGTACAAGAGACCCAGTACTTC.

This chain connects TRBV5-5 to TRBJ2-7; D gene ambiguous. Trimming pared 0 bases from V and 7 bases from J, leaving 8 bases between. Germline V CDR1 and CDR2: SGHKS, YYEKEE (reference sequence). The CDR3 covers 12 residues. CDR3 in amino acids: CASSLALREQYF. CDR3 DNA sequence: TGTGCCAGCAGCTTGGCCCTAAGGGAGCAGTACTTC.

This chain joins TRBV27 and TRBJ2-6, with D possibly matching TRBD2 (7 bases). Looked up from germline, CDR1 is MNHEY and CDR2 is SMNVEV (reference sequence). This CDR3 is 17 amino acids long. Trimming stripped 8 bases from V and 0 bases from J, with 17 bases between. The CDR3 nucleotides are TGTGCCAGCCGGGGGGCAGGGCCCTCCTCTGGGGCCAACGTCCTGACTTTC. Translating gives CASRGAGPSSGANVLTF.

The V call is TRBV27, the J call TRBJ1-4; D remains unclear. Trimming took off 1 base at V and 5 bases at J, with 8 bases between the two ends. Germline V gives CDR1 MNHEY, CDR2 SMNVEV (reference sequence). The CDR3 length is 14 residues. This chain's CDR3 is CASSLLVPNEKLFF. The CDR3 DNA is TGTGCCAGCAGTTTATTGGTCCCGAATGAAAAACTGTTTTTT.

The rearrangement joins TRBV30 to TRBJ1-1, with 7 bases fitting TRBD1. The germline gives CDR1 GTSNPN, CDR2 SVGIG (reference sequence). The CDR3 is 16 residues long. The trim removed 5 bases at V and 6 bases at J, leaving 18 bases unmatched. The CDR3 DNA reads TGTGCCTGGTCCTTAACCCGGGACAGAGATTTCCCTGAAGCTTTCTTT. Translating gives CAWSLTRDRDFPEAFF.